This TCR beta chain was identified during a study of T cells in Graves' hyperthyroidism and ophthalmopathy. As to this clonotype: Antigen unknown. One end of the junction is discordant with germline, which a read error may explain.

Broader study findings: Blood also contained most expanded thyroid clonotypes above 0.001. Model predictions of ophthalmopathy came a median roughly 6.7 months before onset. A model of 13 V-J features distinguished ophthalmopathy from stable hyperthyroidism.

Amplification of TCR beta CDR3 regions used RNA as the template. The primer set for the first-round RT-PCR of the TCR CDR3 was HTBI. A single record per CDR3 protein comes from TCRdb applying MiXCR to the multiplex PCR reads. The table records about 680,000 distinct CDR3 sequences, under 45% of them present only once. This CDR3 comprises 15 residues. CDR1 ENHRY and CDR2 SYGVKD come from the germline V gene. This TCR was sampled from a woman in her forties with Graves' hyperthyroidism. The rearrangement links TRBV10-3 to TRBJ1-2; perhaps TRBD1 as D (5 bases). The material sequenced was blood. The CDR3 loop reads CASSTSQAEGDGHTF. The CDR3 DNA reads TGTGCCAGCAGTACATCCCAGGCAGAAGGGGATGGCCACACCTTC.